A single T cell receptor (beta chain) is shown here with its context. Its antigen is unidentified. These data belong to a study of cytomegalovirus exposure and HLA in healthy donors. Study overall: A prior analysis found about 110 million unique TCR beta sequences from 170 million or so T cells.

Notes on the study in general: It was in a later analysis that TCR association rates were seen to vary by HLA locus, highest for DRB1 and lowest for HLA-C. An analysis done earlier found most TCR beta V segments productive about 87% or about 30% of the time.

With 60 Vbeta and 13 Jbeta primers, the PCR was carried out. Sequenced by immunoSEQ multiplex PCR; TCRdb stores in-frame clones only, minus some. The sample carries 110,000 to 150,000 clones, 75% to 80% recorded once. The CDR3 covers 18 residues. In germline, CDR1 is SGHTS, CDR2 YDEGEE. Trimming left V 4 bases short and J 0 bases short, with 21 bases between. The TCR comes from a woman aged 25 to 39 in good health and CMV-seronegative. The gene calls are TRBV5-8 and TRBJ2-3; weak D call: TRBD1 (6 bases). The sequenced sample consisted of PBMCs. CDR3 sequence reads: CASSAPIFETGSTDTQYF. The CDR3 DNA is TGTGCCAGCAGCGCCCCCATTTTTGAGACAGGTAGCACAGATACGCAGTATTTT.